One sample yielded the 14 T cell receptor beta chains listed below, sequenced in a study of cytomegalovirus exposure and HLA in healthy donors. The PCR contained 60 Vbeta and 13 Jbeta primers. The method was immunoSEQ multiplex PCR; TCRdb's version includes in-frame clones alone and lacks a portion of them. The sample carries roughly 100,000 clones, over 65% recorded once. Sequencing input: PBMCs. These receptors were taken from a man in his forties in good health and CMV-seropositive.

This clone is a singleton in its sample. The chain joins TRBV7-2 to TRBJ2-1; D possibly corresponds to TRBD2 (5 bases). The germline V gene encodes CDR1 SGHTA and CDR2 FQGNSA. Trimming shortened V by 1 base and J by 8 bases, and 15 bases separated the two germline ends. CDR3 length: 15 residues. This CDR3 is CASSLGALVVYEQFF. Written as DNA, the CDR3 is TGTGCCAGCAGCTTAGGAGCACTAGTGGTCTATGAGCAGTTCTTC.

The sample holds one count of this clone. V usage is TRBV7-9 and J usage is TRBJ1-2, with unresolved D. This CDR3 is 13 amino acids long. V shed 0 bases and J shed 4 bases, with 6 bases lying between them. Germline-derived CDR1 and CDR2 are SEHNR and FQNEAQ (reference sequence). CDR3 protein: CASSLAAGYGYTF. The CDR3 DNA is TGTGCCAGCAGCTTAGCGGCAGGCTATGGCTACACCTTC.

V gene TRBV11-3 combines with J gene TRBJ2-7; D gene ambiguous. V was clipped by 0 bases and J by 6 bases, with 3 bases between them. CDR3 length: 11 amino acids. Germline V CDR1 and CDR2: SGHNT, YENEEA. This chain's CDR3 is CASSLDIEQYF. The CDR3 DNA sequence: TGTGCCAGCAGCTTAGACATCGAGCAGTACTTC. The variable domain in full, with the rest retrieved from reference TRBV11-3 and TRBJ2-7, is EAGVVQSPRYKIIEKKQPVAFWCNPISGHNTLYWYLQNLGQGPELLIRYENEEAVDDSQLPKDRFSAERLKGVDSTLKIQPAELGDSAVYLCASSLDIEQYFGPGTRLTVT.

About this clone itself: A junction end diverges from the germline sequence, so it may reflect a read error. The chain links TRBV11-2 to TRBJ1-1; D is unclear. Germline CDR1 and CDR2: SGHAT and FQNNGV. The CDR3 runs to 12 residues. The CDR3 coding sequence is TGTGCCAGCACCTTAGACGGCACTGAAGCTTTCTTT. It specifies CASTLDGTEAFF.

The rearrangement uses TRBV4-1 and TRBJ1-1; a weak D match, TRBD1 (5 bases). V dropped 1 base and J dropped 0 bases, with 15 bases sitting between them. From germline, CDR1 is MGHRA and CDR2 YSYEKL. This CDR3 spans 17 amino acids. The CDR3 protein is CASSQGIGAGLNTEAFF. In DNA, the CDR3 is TGCGCCAGCAGCCAAGGAATAGGGGCGGGACTGAACACTGAAGCTTTCTTT.

The chain couples TRBV9 to TRBJ1-3; D is ambiguous. Germline lookup yields CDR1 SGDLS and CDR2 YYNGEE. There are 19 residues in the CDR3. V was cut by 3 bases and J by 0 bases, with 22 bases left in between. Here the CDR3 DNA reads TGTGCCAGCAGCGCCCGGGAGGAAAGACGGTACTTCTCTGGAAACACCATATATTTT. Protein sequence: CASSAREERRYFSGNTIYF.

V usage is TRBV5-4 and J usage is TRBJ1-6; TRBD1 matches 9 bases. Germline lookup yields CDR1 SGHNT and CDR2 YYREEE (reference sequence). The V segment lost 3 bases and the J segment 7 bases; nucleotides outside the gene matches: 5. This CDR3 has 15 residues. CDR3 in DNA: TGTGCCAGCAGCTCACAGGGGGCGGGGAATTCACCCCTCCACTTT. Its protein product is CASSSQGAGNSPLHF.

The rearrangement uses TRBV6-1 and TRBJ1-3; D unclear. The V end lost 7 bases, the J end lost 1 base, and 14 bases lay between the germline ends. This CDR3 comprises 15 residues. CDR1 and CDR2 from the germline V gene are MNHNS and SASEGT. The CDR3 loop is CASKAAPFSGNTIYF. Here the CDR3 DNA reads TGTGCCAGCAAGGCGGCACCCTTTTCTGGAAACACCATATATTTT.

This rearrangement joins TRBV28 to TRBJ1-2; possible D gene TRBD1, 5 bases. Per germline, CDR1 MDHEN and CDR2 SYDVKM. V lost 3 bases and J lost 13, with 15 bases in between. The CDR3 totals 12 residues. The CDR3 loop is CASSFDSLPGTF. DNA for the CDR3: TGTGCCAGCAGTTTTGACAGCCTTCCCGGCACCTTC.

This clone was picked up one time. This chain links TRBV12-2 with TRBJ2-7; the table assigns TRBD2, which was not confirmed against the DNA. TRBV12-2 is deemed a pseudogene. The CDR3 consists of 17 residues. CDR3: CASRSLWREIKWYEQYF. In DNA, the CDR3 is TGTGCAAGTCGCTCCCTTTGGCGGGAGATTAAGTGGTACGAGCAGTACTTC.

The rearrangement joins TRBV18 to TRBJ1-2; 12 nucleotides align to TRBD1. Per the germline V gene, CDR1 is KGHSH and CDR2 is LQKENI. The CDR3 runs to 16 residues. V lost 6 bases, J lost 4 bases, and 9 bases stayed unmatched. The CDR3, as DNA: TGTGCCAGCTCTCAAGGGACAGGGGGCGCCGGCTATGGCTACACCTTC. Amino acids: CASSQGTGGAGYGYTF.

Remarks on this clone: At one of its ends the junction is not consistent with the germline gene, which may arise from a read error. This chain connects TRBV6-1 to TRBJ2-1, with 11 bases aligning to TRBD2. CDR3 length: 18 amino acids. CDR1 MNHNS and CDR2 SASEGT come from the germline V gene. Here the CDR3 reads CASSEGLVAGGNYNEQFF. Written as DNA, the CDR3 is TGTGCCAGCAGCGAAGGTCTAGTAGCGGGAGGGAATTACAATGAGCAGTTCTTC.

The rearrangement links TRBV18 to TRBJ1-4; 8 bases map to TRBD1. The CDR3 is 14 amino acids. Germline CDR1 reads KGHSH; CDR2 reads LQKENI. Germline trimming cut 3 bases from V and 10 bases from J; bases unmatched to any gene: 7. The CDR3 DNA reads as TGTGCCAGCTCACCTGGGGCAGGGGGCGGAAAACTGTTTTTT. This gives the protein CASSPGAGGGKLFF.

CDR3 bases: TGTGCCAGCAGCTTGTTTCGGGACAGGTATAGCAATCAGCCCCAGCATTTT. Amino acid sequence: CASSLFRDRYSNQPQHF. The chain joins TRBV5-6 to TRBJ1-5; 8 bases are a match to TRBD1. CDR1 is SGHDT, CDR2 YYEEEE, per germline. V shed 1 base and J 0 bases; nucleotides not matched to a gene: 6. The CDR3 sequence is 17 residues long.